This entry features one T cell receptor (beta chain) sequence. Measured with immunoSEQ multiplex PCR; TCRdb has only the in-frame clones, and not every one. Of 50,000 to 65,000 clones in the sample, 90% to 95% were seen once. Trimming took 1 base from V and 3 from J, leaving 6 bases between them. The CDR3 is 14 residues long. In germline, CDR1 is KGHDR, CDR2 SFDVKD. The data were taken from a study of blood T cell repertoires in COVID-19. This receptor was taken from a woman in her fifties or sixties with active or convalescent COVID-19. The sample was peripheral blood. The chain couples TRBV24-1 to TRBJ2-1; D remains unclear. For the CDR3, the DNA is TGTGCCACCAGTGATTTCAACAGCTACAATGAGCAGTTCTTC. It is translated as CATSDFNSYNEQFF.